What follows describes a single T cell receptor beta chain. Profiled with immunoSEQ multiplex PCR; TCRdb holds only in-frame clones, not every one. Of 200,000 to 250,000 clones in the sample, approximately 80% were seen once. Between the trimmed V and J ends, which lost 6 bases and 11 bases, there was a span of 17 bases. The CDR3 is made up of 14 amino acids. The germline gives CDR1 LNHDA, CDR2 SQIVND (reference sequence). This entry belongs to a study of blood T cell repertoires in COVID-19. On the study more broadly: PBMCs, B-cell-depleted T cells, or T cells provided the cDNA or gDNA that made up the material.

This TCR was sampled from a human donor in a cohort sampled during active COVID-19. Source material: peripheral blood. This sequence joins TRBV19 and TRBJ2-6, with a tentative D call TRBD2 (5 bases). The CDR3 bases are TGTGCCAGTAGACGGAGGTCTCGGCTGGACGTCCTGACTTTC. Its protein is CASRRRSRLDVLTF. Looking up the rest from reference TRBV19 and TRBJ2-6 gives the full variable domain: DGGITQSPKYLFRKEGQNVTLSCEQNLNHDAMYWYRQDPGQGLRLIYYSQIVNDFQKGDIAEGYSVSREKKESFPLTVTSAQKNPTAFYLCASRRRSRLDVLTFGAGSRLTVL.